This is a list of T cell receptor beta chains from one sample in a study of glioma-infiltrating T cells after dendritic cell vaccination. Libraries were prepared by immunoSEQ multiplex PCR; TCRdb keeps only in-frame clonotypes and omits some of them. The table shows roughly 62,000 clones, with about four fifths occurring only once. Sample: blood, taken after dendritic cell vaccination. The receptors here all came from a human donor with glioblastoma. CDR3s include the opening cysteine and the closing phenylalanine or tryptophan. A D gene is named only where the DNA matches it firmly. Size tells how often a clone was seen (once, few, many) or the class of an expanded clone, and some rows leave it out.

>.|TRBD1|TRBV7-7|TRBJ2-3
TGTGCTAGCAGCTTGAGACAGGGTTCAGATACGCAGTATTTT
CASSLRQGSDTQYF
>.|TRBD2|TRBV28|TRBJ2-4
TGTGCCAGCGGAACGCCTCGGGGGGGGGCCAAAAACATTCAGTACTTC
CASGTPRGGAKNIQYF
>few|TRBD1|TRBV30|TRBJ1-6
TGTGCCTGGAAAGGGACAGGGTCTTCACCCCTCCACTTT
CAWKGTGSSPLHF
>.|TRBD1|TRBV5-1|TRBJ1-6
TGCGCCAGCAGCCCCGTGAACCAGGGGGCCGGTAATTCACCCCTCCACTTT
CASSPVNQGAGNSPLHF
>.|.|TRBV4-2|TRBJ2-7
TGTGCCAGCAGCCAAGATAACGCCGGGGTAGGCCAGTACTTC
CASSQDNAGVGQYF
>few|.|TRBV10-1|TRBJ2-1
TGCGCCAGCAGTGTGACAGCCGACGGTGAGCAGTTCTTC
CASSVTADGEQFF
>.|TRBD1|TRBV6-1|TRBJ1-6
TGTGCCAGCAGTGAATCTCCCGGACAGGGAACAAATTCACCCCTCCACTTT
CASSESPGQGTNSPLHF
>.|.|TRBV5-4|TRBJ2-5
TGTGCCAGCAGGTGGGACATCGGACAAGAGACCCAGTACTTC
CASRWDIGQETQYF
>.|.|TRBV7-8|TRBJ1-5
TGTGCCAGCAGCATTCGTAGAGGTTCCAATCAGCCCCAGCATTTT
CASSIRRGSNQPQHF
>once|TRBD1|TRBV5-1|TRBJ2-2
TGCGCCAGCAGCTTCTCGGACAGGTACACCGGGGAGCTGTTTTTT
CASSFSDRYTGELFF
>few|.|TRBV2|TRBJ1-4
TGTGCCAGCAGCCTCCAGTGGGGGAGGGAAAAACTGTTTTTT
CASSLQWGREKLFF
>.|.|TRBV7-2|TRBJ1-1
TGTGCCAGCAGTAACAGCGGGTCGAACACTGAAGCTTTCTTT
CASSNSGSNTEAFF
>.|.|TRBV5-4|TRBJ1-4
TGTGCCAGCAGCTCCGGGACAAGGGGTGAAAAACTGTTTTTT
CASSSGTRGEKLFF
>.|TRBD1|TRBV25-1|TRBJ1-4
TGTGCCAGCGGGGACAGGGGGGGGCAGGGTGAAAAACTGTTTTTT
CASGDRGGQGEKLFF
>.|.|TRBV7-6|TRBJ1-2
TGTGCCAGCAGCCCTGACAGTTATGAAGGCTACACCTTC
CASSPDSYEGYTF
>.|TRBD2|TRBV9|TRBJ2-1
TGTGCCAGCAGCGTAGCTAGCGGGCGCTCCTACAATGAGCAGTTCTTC
CASSVASGRSYNEQFF
>once|.|TRBV5-1|TRBJ2-5
TGCGCCAGCAGCTTGGGTACGGTACGGGGTGGGACCCAGTACTTC
CASSLGTVRGGTQYF
>.|TRBD1|TRBV10-1|TRBJ1-1
TGCGCCAGCAGTGGAAAGGGACAGGGATTCACTGAAGCTTTCTTT
CASSGKGQGFTEAFF
>.|.|TRBV7-2|TRBJ2-2
TGTGCCAGCAGCCCCCTAGGGGACACCGGGGAGCTGTTTTTT
CASSPLGDTGELFF
>.|.|TRBV4-1|TRBJ2-7
TGCGCCAGCAGCCAAGTGGGCCCCTACGAGCAGTACTTC
CASSQVGPYEQYF